A few counts support the clone carrying this TCR beta chain. Its antigen remains unidentified. The entry originates in a study of glioma-infiltrating T cells. Study-wide points: CDR3 overlap between tissue and blood was very small. Tissue-blood divergence was below expectation in non-neoplastic patients, above in gliomas.

The iRepertoire nested amplicon-rescue multiplex PCR amplified TCR alpha and beta CDR3s from RNA. One-step reverse transcription and amplification started from approximately 100-400 ng of tissue mRNA or PBMC total RNA. One entry per CDR3 protein, called by TCRdb with MiXCR from the multiplex PCR reads. The top ten clones hold about 18% of a sample with over 140,000 distinct CDR3 sequences, around 42% of them seen once. The CDR3 runs to 12 residues. The germline gives CDR1 SQVTM, CDR2 ANQGSEA. V lost 7 bases and J lost 2, with 11 bases in between. This rearrangement joins TRBV29-1 to TRBJ1-1; D not resolved. The source of this sequence is a human donor with low-grade glioma or glioblastoma, undergoing nonglioma brain surgery, or in good health (not recorded which). Input material: glioma tissue, nonneoplastic brain tissue, or PBMCs (not recorded which). CDR3 coding DNA: TGCAGCGCCTATACAGAAAACACTGAAGCTTTCTTT. Its protein is CSAYTENTEAFF.